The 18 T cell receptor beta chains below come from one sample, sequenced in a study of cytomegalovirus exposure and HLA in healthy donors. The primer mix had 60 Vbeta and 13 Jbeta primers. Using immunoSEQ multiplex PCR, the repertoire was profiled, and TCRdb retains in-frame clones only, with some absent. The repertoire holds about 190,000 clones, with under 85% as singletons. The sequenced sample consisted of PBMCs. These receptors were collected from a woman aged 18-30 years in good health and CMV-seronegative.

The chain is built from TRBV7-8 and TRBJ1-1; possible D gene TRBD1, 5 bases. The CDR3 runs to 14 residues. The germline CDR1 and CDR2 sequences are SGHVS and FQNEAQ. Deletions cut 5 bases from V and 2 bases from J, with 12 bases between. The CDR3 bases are TGTGCCAGCAGCACAAGACAGACAAACACTGAAGCTTTCTTT. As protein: CASSTRQTNTEAFF.

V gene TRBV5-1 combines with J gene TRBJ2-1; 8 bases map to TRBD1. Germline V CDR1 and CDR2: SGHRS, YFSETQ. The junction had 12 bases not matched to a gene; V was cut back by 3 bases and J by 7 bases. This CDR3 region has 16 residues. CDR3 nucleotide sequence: TGCGCCAGCAGCTCAATGGGCAGGGGGCTTTCGAATGAGCAGTTCTTC. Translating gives CASSSMGRGLSNEQFF.

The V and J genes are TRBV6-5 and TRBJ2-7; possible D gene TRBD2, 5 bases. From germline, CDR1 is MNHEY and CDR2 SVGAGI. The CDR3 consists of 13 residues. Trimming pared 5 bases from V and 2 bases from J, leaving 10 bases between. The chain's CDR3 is CASSLRDTYEQYF. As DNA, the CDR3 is TGTGCCAGCAGTCTCCGGGATACCTACGAGCAGTACTTC.

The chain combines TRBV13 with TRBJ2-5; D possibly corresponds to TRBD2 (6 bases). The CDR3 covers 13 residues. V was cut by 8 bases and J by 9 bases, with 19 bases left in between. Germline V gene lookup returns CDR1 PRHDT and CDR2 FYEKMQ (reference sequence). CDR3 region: CASRGSYRGAQYF. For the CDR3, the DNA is TGTGCCAGCCGGGGGTCCTATCGTGGGGCCCAGTACTTC.

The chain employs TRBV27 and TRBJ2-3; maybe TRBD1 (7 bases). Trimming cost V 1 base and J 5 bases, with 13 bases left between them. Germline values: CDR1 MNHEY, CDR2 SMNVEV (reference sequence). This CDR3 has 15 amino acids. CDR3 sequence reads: CASSLFAGGRDTQYF. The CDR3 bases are TGTGCCAGCAGTTTATTTGCAGGGGGGAGAGATACGCAGTATTTT.

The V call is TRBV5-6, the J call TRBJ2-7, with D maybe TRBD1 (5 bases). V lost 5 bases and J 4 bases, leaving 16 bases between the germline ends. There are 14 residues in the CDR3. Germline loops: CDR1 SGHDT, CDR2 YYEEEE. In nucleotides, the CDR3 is TGTGCCAGCAGTTGGGGCAGGTCGAAATACGAGCAGTACTTC. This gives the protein CASSWGRSKYEQYF.

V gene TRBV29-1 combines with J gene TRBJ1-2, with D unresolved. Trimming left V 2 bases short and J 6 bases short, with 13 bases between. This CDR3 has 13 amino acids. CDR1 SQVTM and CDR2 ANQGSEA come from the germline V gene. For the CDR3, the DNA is TGCAGCGTTGAATCGGCAGGTCCCCATGGCTACACCTTC. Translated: CSVESAGPHGYTF.

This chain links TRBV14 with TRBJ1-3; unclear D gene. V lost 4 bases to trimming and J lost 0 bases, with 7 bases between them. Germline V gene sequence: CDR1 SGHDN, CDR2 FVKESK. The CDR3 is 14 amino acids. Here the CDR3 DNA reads TGTGCCAGCAGCCCTGGACTCTCTGGAAACACCATATATTTT. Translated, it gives CASSPGLSGNTIYF.

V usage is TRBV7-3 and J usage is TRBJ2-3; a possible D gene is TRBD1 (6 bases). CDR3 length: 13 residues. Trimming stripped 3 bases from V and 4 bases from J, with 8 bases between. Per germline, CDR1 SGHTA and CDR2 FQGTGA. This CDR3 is CASSLNRADTQYF. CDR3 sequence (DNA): TGTGCCAGCAGCTTGAACAGGGCAGATACGCAGTATTTT.

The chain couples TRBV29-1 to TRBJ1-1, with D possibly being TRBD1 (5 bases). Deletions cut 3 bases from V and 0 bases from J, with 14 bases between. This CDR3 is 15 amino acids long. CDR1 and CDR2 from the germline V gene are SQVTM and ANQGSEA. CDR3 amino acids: CSVDPRQGLNTEAFF. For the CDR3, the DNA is TGCAGCGTTGACCCGCGGCAGGGATTGAACACTGAAGCTTTCTTT. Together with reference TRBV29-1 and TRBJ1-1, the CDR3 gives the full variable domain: SAVISQKPSRDICQRGTSLTIQCQVDSQVTMMFWYRQQPGQSLTLIATANQGSEATYESGFVIDKFPISRPNLTFSTLTVSNMSPEDSSIYLCSVDPRQGLNTEAFFGQGTRLTVV.

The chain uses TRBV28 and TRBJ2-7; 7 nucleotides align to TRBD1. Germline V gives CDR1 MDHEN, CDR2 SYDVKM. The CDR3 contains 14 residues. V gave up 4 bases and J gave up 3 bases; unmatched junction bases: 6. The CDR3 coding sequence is TGTGCCAGCAGTTCGCCCGGGACAGTCTACGAGCAGTACTTC. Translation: CASSSPGTVYEQYF.

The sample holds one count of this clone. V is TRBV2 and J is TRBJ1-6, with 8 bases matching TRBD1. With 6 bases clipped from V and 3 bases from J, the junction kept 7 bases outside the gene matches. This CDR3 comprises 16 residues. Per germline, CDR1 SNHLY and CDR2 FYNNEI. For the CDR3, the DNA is TGTGCCAGCAGATCCAGGGGGCGCTTCTATAATTCACCCCTCCACTTT. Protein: CASRSRGRFYNSPLHF. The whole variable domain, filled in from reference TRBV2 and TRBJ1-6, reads EPEVTQTPSHQVTQMGQEVILRCVPISNHLYFYWYRQILGQKVEFLVSFYNNEISEKSEIFDDQFSVERPDGSNFTLKIRSTKLEDSAMYFCASRSRGRFYNSPLHFGNGTRLTVT.

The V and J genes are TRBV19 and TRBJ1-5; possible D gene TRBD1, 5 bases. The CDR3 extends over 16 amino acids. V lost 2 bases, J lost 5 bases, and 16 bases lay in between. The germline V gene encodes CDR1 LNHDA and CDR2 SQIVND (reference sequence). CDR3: CASSIWGEVPHQPQHF. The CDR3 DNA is TGTGCCAGTAGTATATGGGGGGAGGTCCCTCATCAGCCCCAGCATTTT. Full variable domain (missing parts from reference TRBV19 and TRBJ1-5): DGGITQSPKYLFRKEGQNVTLSCEQNLNHDAMYWYRQDPGQGLRLIYYSQIVNDFQKGDIAEGYSVSREKKESFPLTVTSAQKNPTAFYLCASSIWGEVPHQPQHFGDGTRLSIL.

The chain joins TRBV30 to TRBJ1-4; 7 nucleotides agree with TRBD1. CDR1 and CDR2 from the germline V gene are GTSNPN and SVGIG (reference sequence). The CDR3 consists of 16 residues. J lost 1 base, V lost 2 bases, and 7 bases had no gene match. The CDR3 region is CAWSKDRHGTNEKLFF. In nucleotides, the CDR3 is TGTGCCTGGAGTAAGGACAGGCATGGAACTAATGAAAAACTGTTTTTT. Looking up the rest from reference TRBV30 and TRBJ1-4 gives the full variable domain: SQTIHQWPATLVQPVGSPLSLECTVEGTSNPNLYWYRQAAGRGLQLLFYSVGIGQISSEVPQNLSASRPQDRQFILSSKKLLLSDSGFYLCAWSKDRHGTNEKLFFGSGTQLSVL.

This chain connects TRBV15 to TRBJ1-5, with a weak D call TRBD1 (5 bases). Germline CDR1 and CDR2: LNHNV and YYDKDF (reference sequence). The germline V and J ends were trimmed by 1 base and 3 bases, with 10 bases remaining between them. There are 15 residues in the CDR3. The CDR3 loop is CATSRAGRDNQPQHF. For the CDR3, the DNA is TGTGCCACCAGCAGAGCAGGGAGGGACAATCAGCCCCAGCATTTT.

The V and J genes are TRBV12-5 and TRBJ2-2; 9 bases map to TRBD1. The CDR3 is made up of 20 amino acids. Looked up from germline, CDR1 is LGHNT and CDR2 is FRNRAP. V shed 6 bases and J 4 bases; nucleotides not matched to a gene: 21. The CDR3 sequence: CASGPDYTRQGEWSTGELFF. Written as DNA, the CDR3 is TGTGCTAGTGGCCCGGACTACACAAGACAGGGGGAGTGGAGCACCGGGGAGCTGTTTTTT.

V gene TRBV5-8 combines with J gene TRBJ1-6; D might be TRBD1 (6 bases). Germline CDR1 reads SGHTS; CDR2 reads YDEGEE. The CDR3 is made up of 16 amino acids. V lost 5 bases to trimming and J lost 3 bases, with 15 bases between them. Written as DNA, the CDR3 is TGTGCCAGCAGGCCTACCGAGACAGGCTATAATTCACCCCTCCACTTT. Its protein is CASRPTETGYNSPLHF.

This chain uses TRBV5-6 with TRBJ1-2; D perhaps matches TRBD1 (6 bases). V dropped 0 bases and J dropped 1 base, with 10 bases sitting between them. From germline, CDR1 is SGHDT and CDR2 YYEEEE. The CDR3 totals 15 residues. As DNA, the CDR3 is TGTGCCAGCAGCTTGGGGCAGGGGAGTAACTATGGCTACACCTTC. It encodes CASSLGQGSNYGYTF.